The following is a T cell receptor (beta chain) sequence with its context. Its antigen remains unknown. The data were obtained in a study of T cells in Graves' hyperthyroidism and ophthalmopathy. Disease lasting under 3 months, a NOSPECS grade of at least 4, and a Clinical Activity Score of at least 3 were features of the ophthalmopathy patients. The authors obtained PBMCs from more than 8 ml of fresh peripheral blood. Template material for amplifying TCR beta CDR3 regions consisted of RNA transcripts. Using the HTBI primer set, a first-round RT-PCR was run on the TCR CDR3. A single record per CDR3 protein comes from TCRdb applying MiXCR to the multiplex PCR reads. The sample consists of 350,000 to 400,000 distinct CDR3 sequences, less than 20% of them appearing once. Study results and limitations: By a 13 V-J model, ophthalmopathy was set apart from stable hyperthyroidism. Most thyroid clonotypes with frequency above 0.001 were detected in blood.

The origin of this receptor is a man between 18 and 35 years old with Graves' ophthalmopathy. The sample was blood.

The DNA of the CDR3 is TGCGCCACCACTCTCGGGACAGGGGTGACTGAAGCTTTCTTT. Protein product: CATTLGTGVTEAFF. J is TRBJ1-1 and V is TRBV10-2; 10 nucleotides agree with TRBD1. CDR1 is WSHSY and CDR2 is SAAADI in the germline V gene. The J segment lost 5 bases and the V segment lost 10 bases, leaving 10 bases of the junction unmatched. CDR3 length equals 14 residues.